This T cell receptor beta chain was sequenced for a study of OX40 agonist ivuxolimab in advanced cancers. For the study at large: Patients received the agonistic anti-OX40 (CD134) antibody ivuxolimab.

This CDR3 comprises 15 residues. In germline, CDR1 is SQVTM, CDR2 ANQGSEA. Germline trimming cut 4 bases from V and 10 bases from J; bases unmatched to any gene: 11. Generated by immunoSEQ multiplex PCR, the TCRdb table keeps only in-frame clones and is missing some. The sample has 90,000 or so clones; under 95% are singletons. The material was CD4+ or CD8+ T cells sorted from blood, obtained in a trial of the OX40 agonist ivuxolimab. The chain uses TRBV29-1 and TRBJ1-6; 9 bases agree with TRBD1. The receptor was isolated from an adult with an advanced solid tumor such as melanoma, head and neck, liver or kidney cancer. This chain's CDR3 is CSVGTGGVIGSPLHF. CDR3 nucleotide sequence: TGCAGCGTTGGTACAGGGGGCGTAATAGGATCACCCCTCCACTTT. Drawing the rest from reference TRBV29-1 and TRBJ1-6, the complete variable domain is SAVISQKPSRDICQRGTSLTIQCQVDSQVTMMFWYRQQPGQSLTLIATANQGSEATYESGFVIDKFPISRPNLTFSTLTVSNMSPEDSSIYLCSVGTGGVIGSPLHFGNGTRLTVT.